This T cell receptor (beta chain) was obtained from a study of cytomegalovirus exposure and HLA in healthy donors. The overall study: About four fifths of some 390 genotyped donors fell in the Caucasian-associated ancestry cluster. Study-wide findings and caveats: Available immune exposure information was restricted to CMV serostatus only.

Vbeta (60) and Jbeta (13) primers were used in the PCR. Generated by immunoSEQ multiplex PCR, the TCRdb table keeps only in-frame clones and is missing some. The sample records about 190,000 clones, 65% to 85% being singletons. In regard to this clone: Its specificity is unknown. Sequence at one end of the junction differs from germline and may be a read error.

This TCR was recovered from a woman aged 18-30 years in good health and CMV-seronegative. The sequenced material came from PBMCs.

This CDR3 reads CAWSSSGTNYGQYF. Written as DNA, the CDR3 is TGTGCCTGGAGCTCTAGCGGGACAAACTACGGGCAGTACTTC. The V call is TRBV30, the J call TRBJ2-7, with 9 bases lining up with TRBD2. This CDR3 has 14 residues. Germline V lookup: CDR1 GTSNPN, CDR2 SVGIG (reference sequence).